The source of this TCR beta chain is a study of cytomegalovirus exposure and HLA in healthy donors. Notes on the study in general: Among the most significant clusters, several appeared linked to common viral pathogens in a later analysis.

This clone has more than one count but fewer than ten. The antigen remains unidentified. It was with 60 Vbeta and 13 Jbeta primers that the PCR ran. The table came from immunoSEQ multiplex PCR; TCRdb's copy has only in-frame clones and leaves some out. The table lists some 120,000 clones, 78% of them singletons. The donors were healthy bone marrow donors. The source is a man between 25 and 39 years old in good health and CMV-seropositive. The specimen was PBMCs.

CDR3 loop: CASSPSLETEAFF. The CDR3 coding sequence is TGTGCCAGCTCCCCGAGTTTGGAGACTGAAGCTTTCTTT. The chain combines TRBV18 with TRBJ1-1; D gene ambiguous. The CDR3 has 13 amino acids. The V end was cut by 6 bases, the J end by 5 bases, with 13 bases between. Germline CDR1 is KGHSH and CDR2 is LQKENI. The whole variable domain, remainder taken from reference TRBV18 and TRBJ1-1, is NAGVMQNPRHLVRRRGQEARLRCSPMKGHSHVYWYRQLPEEGLKFMVYLQKENIIDESGMPKERFSAEFPKEGPSILRIQQVVRGDSAAYFCASSPSLETEAFFGQGTRLTVV.